This T cell receptor beta chain was sequenced for a study of shared clonotypes between healthy human individuals. V dropped 2 bases and J dropped 5 bases, with 3 bases sitting between them. CDR3 size: 12 residues. Looked up from germline, CDR1 is MDHEN and CDR2 is SYDVKM. Adult Caucasians living in Nashville, Tennessee made up all of the donors. With regard to this clone: What it binds is not known. Additional DNA sequences in this sample encode the identical CDR3.

The repertoire was sequenced with immunoSEQ multiplex PCR; TCRdb's copy has only in-frame clones and lacks some. In the table there are millions of clones, roughly 93% of which are singletons. Study observations and caveats: Blood was the only sampled material, and tissue repertoires likely differ.

The sequenced sample consisted of naive CD4+ T cells from PBMCs. Subset indicated: CD45RA+ positively selected. The chain uses TRBV28 and TRBJ2-2; no definite D call. The sequence was collected from a man younger than 35 in good health. Some clones in this sample may be carry-over from other donors' samples. CDR3 sequence (DNA): TGTGCCAGCAGTTTACAGACCGGGGAGCTGTTTTTT. It translates to CASSLQTGELFF.